These 19 T cell receptor beta chains share one sample of origin, sequenced in a study of technical replicates of blood from several donors. Only in-frame clones appear in the TCRdb table, and some are missing; sequencing was by immunoSEQ multiplex PCR. The repertoire holds roughly 69,000 clones, around 90% seen once, with approximately 5% in the top ten. The sample comprised PBMCs. The receptors originated from a human donor in good health. Some clones in this sample may be carry-over from other donors' samples.

This sequence joins TRBV20-1 and TRBJ1-2; D remains ambiguous. Trimming removed 7 bases at V and 7 bases at J, with 10 bases between. The CDR3 contains 10 residues. The V gene's germline CDR1 is DFQATT and CDR2 SNEGSKA (reference sequence). The CDR3 reads CSVAIGGYTF. The CDR3 coding sequence is TGCAGTGTCGCGATTGGTGGCTACACCTTC.

The V and J genes are TRBV30 and TRBJ2-7, with 13 positions matching TRBD2. Trimming at V came to 4 bases and at J to 6 bases, leaving 6 bases not matched to a gene. CDR1 is GTSNPN and CDR2 is SVGIG in the germline V gene (reference sequence). The CDR3 runs to 14 residues. The CDR3 DNA reads as TGTGCCTGGACCCCGGGACTAGCGGGAATCGAGCAGTACTTC. Translation gives CAWTPGLAGIEQYF.

The V call is TRBV7-9, the J call TRBJ2-5; D remains ambiguous. The CDR3 consists of 13 residues. Germline V gene data show CDR1 as SEHNR and CDR2 as FQNEAQ (reference sequence). V shed 0 bases and J shed 2 bases, with 4 bases lying between them. The CDR3 protein is CASSLASQETQYF. CDR3 DNA sequence: TGTGCCAGCAGCTTAGCCAGTCAAGAGACCCAGTACTTC. The full variable domain, with the rest looked up from reference TRBV7-9 and TRBJ2-5, is DTGVSQNPRHKITKRGQNVTFRCDPISEHNRLYWYRQTLGQGPEFLTYFQNEAQLEKSRLLSDRFSAERPKGSFSTLEIQRTEQGDSAMYLCASSLASQETQYFGPGTRLLVL.

The genes are TRBV30 and TRBJ1-2; D not resolved. V was cut by 0 bases and J by 8 bases, with 13 bases left in between. The CDR3 loop spans 13 amino acids. Germline V gene data show CDR1 as GTSNPN and CDR2 as SVGIG (reference sequence). Written as DNA, the CDR3 is TGTGCCTGGAGTGTTGGTTATCTCAGGGGCTACACCTTC. It codes for CAWSVGYLRGYTF.

The V and J genes are TRBV7-9 and TRBJ2-5; no definite D call. CDR3 length equals 14 residues. Trimming removed 5 bases from V and 1 base from J, with 11 bases in between. Germline V gene data show CDR1 as SEHNR and CDR2 as FQNEAQ (reference sequence). The CDR3 sequence is CASSNSYLQETQYF. The CDR3 DNA sequence: TGTGCCAGCAGCAACAGTTACCTCCAAGAGACCCAGTACTTC.

The V call is TRBV5-4, the J call TRBJ2-3; TRBD2 matches at 12 bases. The CDR3 contains 16 residues. Germline CDR1 and CDR2: SGHNT and YYREEE (reference sequence). V lost 3 bases to trimming and J lost 0 bases; unmatched junction nucleotides: 2. CDR3 DNA: TGTGCCAGCAGCTCTCTAGCGGGGGGGAGCACAGATACGCAGTATTTT. This gives the protein CASSSLAGGSTDTQYF.

This chain links TRBV27 with TRBJ1-1, with 8 bases matching TRBD1. CDR1 and CDR2 (germline): MNHEY, SMNVEV (reference sequence). The CDR3 is made up of 16 amino acids. The V and J ends lost 2 bases and 5 bases, in that order; junction bases with no gene match: 10. The DNA for the CDR3 is TGTGCCAGCAGTTTACGACAGGGGTCGAGAAAGACTGAAGCTTTCTTT. It translates to CASSLRQGSRKTEAFF.

The rearrangement uses TRBV7-9 and TRBJ2-7; D is perhaps TRBD1 (6 bases). The CDR3 extends over 14 amino acids. In germline, CDR1 is SEHNR, CDR2 FQNEAQ (reference sequence). V was clipped by 5 bases and J by 0 bases, with 11 bases between them. For the CDR3, the DNA is TGTGCCAGCAGCCCCCGGGACACCTCCTACGAGCAGTACTTC. As protein: CASSPRDTSYEQYF.

The chain is built from TRBV4-3 and TRBJ2-1, with 7 bases matching TRBD2. Losses at the gene ends were 0 bases for V and 4 bases for J; bases not matched to a gene: 6. Per the germline V gene, CDR1 is LGHNA and CDR2 is YSLEER. The CDR3 runs 16 residues. The CDR3 here is CASSQDPSGVYNEQFF. The DNA of the CDR3 is TGCGCCAGCAGCCAAGATCCCAGCGGGGTTTACAATGAGCAGTTCTTC.

The chain is built from TRBV18 and TRBJ2-3; D call uncertain. CDR1 is KGHSH and CDR2 is LQKENI in the germline V gene. This CDR3 is 16 amino acids long. Trimming removed 1 base from V and 0 bases from J, with 11 bases in between. The CDR3, as DNA: TGTGCCAGCTCACCACTGGCGGCGGTAAGCACAGATACGCAGTATTTT. Protein: CASSPLAAVSTDTQYF.

The chain recombines TRBV25-1 with TRBJ2-3; tentatively, D is TRBD2 (7 bases). This CDR3 is built from 18 residues. The V and J ends lost 1 base and 5 bases respectively, with 22 bases between them. The germline gives CDR1 MGHDK, CDR2 SYGVNS. The CDR3 DNA is TGTGCCAGCAGTGAATTGGGGGCCGCGGGGGCATTGAAAGATACGCAGTATTTT. It yields the protein CASSELGAAGALKDTQYF.

V gene TRBV7-2 combines with J gene TRBJ2-5; D not certain. The CDR3 runs to 13 residues. V was trimmed by 2 bases and J by 2 bases, leaving 6 bases between them. The germline V gene has CDR1 SGHTA and CDR2 FQGNSA. The CDR3 DNA reads TGTGCCAGCAGCTTACTGCGACAAGAGACCCAGTACTTC. Protein sequence: CASSLLRQETQYF.

This rearrangement joins TRBV5-6 to TRBJ2-7; 14 bases line up with TRBD2. The CDR3 is 15 amino acids. V was pared by 5 bases and J by 2 bases, with 3 bases of the junction left unmatched. CDR1 SGHDT and CDR2 YYEEEE come from the germline V gene. As DNA, the CDR3 is TGTGCCAGCAGAAGGACTAGCGGGGGGCCCTACGAGCAGTACTTC. Its protein is CASRRTSGGPYEQYF.

This clone was counted only a few times. V gene TRBV6-6 combines with J gene TRBJ2-7; unclear D gene. Trimming left V 6 bases short and J 6 bases short, with 21 bases between. Germline V gene data show CDR1 as MNHNY and CDR2 as SVGAGI (reference sequence). The CDR3 spans 15 residues. Written as DNA, the CDR3 is TGTGCCAGCAGGACTTCCGGATTTTTAGTACTCGAGCAGTACTTC. Translated, it gives CASRTSGFLVLEQYF.

The chain links TRBV6-1 to TRBJ1-2, with D perhaps TRBD1 (5 bases). Trimming removed 4 bases at V and 8 bases at J, with 20 bases between. The CDR3 has 15 amino acids. In germline, CDR1 is MNHNS, CDR2 SASEGT. CDR3 sequence: CASSGYGEGEGGYTF. In DNA form, the CDR3 reads TGTGCCAGCAGTGGGTATGGAGAAGGGGAGGGCGGCTACACCTTC.

The rearrangement uses TRBV30 and TRBJ2-1; the match to TRBD2 covers 8 bases. Per germline, CDR1 GTSNPN and CDR2 SVGIG (reference sequence). V trimming: 2 bases; J trimming: 7 bases; junction bases outside the gene matches: 1. The CDR3 covers 12 residues. CDR3 residues: CAWSIAGNEQFF. The CDR3 nucleotides are TGTGCCTGGAGTATAGCGGGAAATGAGCAGTTCTTC.

The chain is built from TRBV7-2 and TRBJ1-1; TRBD1 matches at 7 bases. The CDR3 length is 16 residues. The germline CDR1 and CDR2 sequences are SGHTA and FQGNSA. Unmatched junction bases numbered 11, after V lost 2 bases and J lost 5 bases. The CDR3 coding sequence is TGTGCCAGCAGCTTATTCTTCGCAGGGGGTGGGACTGAAGCTTTCTTT. It yields the protein CASSLFFAGGGTEAFF.

The rearrangement links TRBV19 to TRBJ1-1; D may be TRBD1 (5 bases). Trimming pared 6 bases from V and 4 bases from J, leaving 15 bases between. The CDR3 is 14 residues long. CDR1 and CDR2 (germline): LNHDA, SQIVND (reference sequence). CDR3 bases: TGTGCCAGTAGCCCAGCCGGGGGGATCACTGAAGCTTTCTTT. Translated, it gives CASSPAGGITEAFF.

The rearrangement uses TRBV25-1 and TRBJ2-1, with 9 bases matching TRBD1. V was clipped by 8 bases and J by 7 bases; unmatched bases: 9. The CDR3 is made up of 14 amino acids. CDR1 is MGHDK, CDR2 SYGVNS, per germline. The CDR3 nucleotides read TGTGCCAGCCGCGGGGACAGGGCGAAAAATGAGCAGTTCTTC. Its protein product is CASRGDRAKNEQFF.